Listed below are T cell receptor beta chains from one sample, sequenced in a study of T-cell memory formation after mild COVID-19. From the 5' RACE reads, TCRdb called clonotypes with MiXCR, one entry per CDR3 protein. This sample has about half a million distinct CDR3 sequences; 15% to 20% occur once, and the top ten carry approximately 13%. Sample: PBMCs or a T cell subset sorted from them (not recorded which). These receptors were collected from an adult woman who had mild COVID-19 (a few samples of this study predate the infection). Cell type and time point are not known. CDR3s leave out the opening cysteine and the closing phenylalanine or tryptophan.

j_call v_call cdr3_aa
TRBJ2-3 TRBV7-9 ASSRVVGTDTQY
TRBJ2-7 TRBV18 ASSPRSGDEQY
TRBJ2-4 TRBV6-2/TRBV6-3 ASSGQIQY
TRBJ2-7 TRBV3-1 ASSRRQESSYEQY
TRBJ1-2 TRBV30 AWMGRGFYGYT
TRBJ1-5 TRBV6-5 ASSYDRVMQPQH
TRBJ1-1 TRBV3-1 ASSQDRQAEAF
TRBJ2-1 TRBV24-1 ATSGGPGLAGWTYNEQF
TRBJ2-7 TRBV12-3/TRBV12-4 ASSFGPPGVSYEQY
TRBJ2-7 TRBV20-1 SFNGASYEQY
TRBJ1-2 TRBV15 ATSRDFTGDRGYT
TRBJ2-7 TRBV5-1 ASSSTSQVQY
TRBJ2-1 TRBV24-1 ATSDPKTGLYDEQF
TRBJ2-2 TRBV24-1 ATSEQFTGELF
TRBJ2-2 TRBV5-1 ASSLDLKMNTGELF
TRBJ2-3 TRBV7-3 ASSLTGPTSGVSTDTQY
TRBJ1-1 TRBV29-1 SVEFMNTEAF
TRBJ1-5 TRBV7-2 ASSFAGGRQPQH
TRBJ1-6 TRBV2 ASSDRNNSPLH
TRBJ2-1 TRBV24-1 ATSDLGALEQF
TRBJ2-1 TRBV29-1 SVERTGQGAGEQF
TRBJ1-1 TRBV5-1 ASSLGKQGRNTEAF
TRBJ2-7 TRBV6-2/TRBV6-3 ASSKRQGRNEQY
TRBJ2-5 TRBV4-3 ASSQAGTRGETQY